A single sample gave rise to the 2 T cell receptor beta chains below, sequenced in a study of CD8+ T cells in alopecia areata. RNA was extracted and reverse transcribed into cDNA as the sequencing template. Method: immunoSEQ multiplex PCR; TCRdb's copy keeps in-frame clones and lacks some. The table shows about 200,000 clones, with about three fifths occurring only once. Treatment meaning: oral pan-JAK inhibitor, 5-10 mg twice daily. The input for sequencing was CD4+ T cells sorted from blood, taken at week 49, from a patient treated with tofacitinib. These receptors were collected from a human donor with alopecia areata.

The V gene is TRBV1, the J gene TRBJ2-5; TRBD2, as called in the table, went unchecked against the DNA. TRBV1 is an annotated pseudogene. This CDR3 spans 16 amino acids. CDR3 sequence reads: CTRTSGGEHGQETQYF. CDR3 DNA: TGCACTCGTACTAGCGGGGGGGAACATGGTCAAGAGACCCAGTACTTC.

The J gene is TRBJ2-3, the V gene TRBV5-6; D perhaps matches TRBD1 (6 bases). The CDR3 is made up of 13 amino acids. Germline assignment: CDR1 SGHDT and CDR2 YYEEEE. Trimming took off 4 bases at V and 4 bases at J, with 10 bases between the two ends. Here the CDR3 reads CASSRNRADTQYF. CDR3 coding DNA: TGTGCCAGCAGCCGAAACAGGGCAGATACGCAGTATTTT.